The 29 T cell receptor beta chains presented below share a single source sample, sequenced in a study of blood T cell repertoires in COVID-19. Profiled with immunoSEQ multiplex PCR; TCRdb holds only in-frame clones, not every one. This sample carries approximately 300,000 clones, about 89% of them seen once, and the ten largest clones take under 7.5%. The specimen sequenced was peripheral blood. The receptor set was obtained from a man in his late teens or twenties who had recovered from COVID-19.

The chain carries TRBV5-5 and TRBJ2-7; a possible D gene is TRBD1 (6 bases). Germline V gives CDR1 SGHKS, CDR2 YYEKEE (reference sequence). Trimming stripped 1 base from V and 3 bases from J, with 8 bases between. The CDR3 has 13 amino acids. CDR3 sequence: CASSLNRDYEQYF. The CDR3 DNA is TGTGCCAGCAGCTTGAACAGGGACTACGAGCAGTACTTC.

The chain combines TRBV2 with TRBJ2-1, with TRBD2 as a possible D gene (5 bases). V lost 2 bases and J 0 bases, leaving 14 bases between the germline ends. Germline V gene lookup returns CDR1 SNHLY and CDR2 FYNNEI. The CDR3 loop spans 17 amino acids. Here the CDR3 reads CASSEFGVESSYNEQFF. The CDR3 region has the DNA TGTGCCAGCAGTGAATTCGGGGTAGAGAGCTCCTACAATGAGCAGTTCTTC.

The chain combines TRBV5-1 with TRBJ1-1, with 12 bases aligning to TRBD1. V lost 2 bases to trimming and J lost 0 bases; unmatched junction nucleotides: 2. CDR3 length: 16 residues. The germline gives CDR1 SGHRS, CDR2 YFSETQ. The CDR3 nucleotides are TGCGCCAGCAGCTTCGGGACAGGGGGCTTGAACACTGAAGCTTTCTTT. It translates to CASSFGTGGLNTEAFF.

This chain uses TRBV24-1 with TRBJ2-1, with 12 nucleotides matching TRBD2. Germline assignment: CDR1 KGHDR and CDR2 SFDVKD. This CDR3 contains 16 residues. V was clipped by 3 bases and J by 8 bases; unmatched bases: 7. The CDR3 region has the DNA TGTGCCACCAGTGATACGGCTAGCGGGAGGGTTGATGAGCAGTTCTTC. It encodes CATSDTASGRVDEQFF.

The sample holds one count of this clone. The chain employs TRBV29-1 and TRBJ2-3; 9 bases are shared with TRBD2. This CDR3 is built from 13 residues. Germline assignment: CDR1 SQVTM and CDR2 ANQGSEA. V lost 4 bases to trimming and J lost 5 bases; unmatched junction nucleotides: 4. The CDR3 sequence: CSVGGRVLDTQYF. CDR3 coding DNA: TGCAGCGTTGGCGGGAGGGTCTTAGATACGCAGTATTTT.

The rearrangement links TRBV2 to TRBJ1-2, with 9 nucleotides matching TRBD1. The germline CDR1 and CDR2 sequences are SNHLY and FYNNEI. This CDR3 has 17 amino acids. V was clipped by 6 bases and J by 0 bases; unmatched bases: 11. This CDR3 is CASSNSQGAVSNYGYTF. The CDR3 nucleotides are TGTGCCAGCAGCAACTCACAGGGGGCAGTTTCTAACTATGGCTACACCTTC.

This clone was seen a few times. The rearrangement joins TRBV27 to TRBJ2-7, with 7 positions matching TRBD1. Looked up from germline, CDR1 is MNHEY and CDR2 is SMNVEV (reference sequence). V lost 2 bases to trimming and J lost 5 bases; unmatched junction nucleotides: 9. There are 15 residues in the CDR3. The CDR3 DNA reads TGTGCCAGCAGTTTAAGAGGACAGGTACGGCACGAGCAGTACTTC. Its protein product is CASSLRGQVRHEQYF.

This clone has a single count. Other DNA sequences from this sample encode an identical CDR3 as well. CDR3 sequence: CASRDRLYGYTF. The CDR3 DNA is TGTGCCAGCAGGGACAGGCTCTATGGCTACACCTTC. The chain is built from TRBV2 and TRBJ1-2; 7 nucleotides line up with TRBD1. CDR3 length equals 12 residues. Trimming removed 6 bases from V and 4 bases from J; junction bases left unmatched: 2. Germline V lookup: CDR1 SNHLY, CDR2 FYNNEI. Using reference TRBV2 and TRBJ1-2 for the parts outside the CDR3, the full variable domain is EPEVTQTPSHQVTQMGQEVILRCVPISNHLYFYWYRQILGQKVEFLVSFYNNEISEKSEIFDDQFSVERPDGSNFTLKIRSTKLEDSAMYFCASRDRLYGYTFGSGTRLTVV.

The chain joins TRBV3-1 (or the pseudogene TRBV3-2) to TRBJ2-5; tentative D call: TRBD2 (6 bases). Looked up from germline, CDR1 is LGHDT and CDR2 is YNNKEL (reference sequence). The CDR3 covers 15 residues. Trimming took off 0 bases at V and 7 bases at J, with 15 bases between the two ends. The CDR3 loop is CASSQDRSPGVTQYF. DNA of the CDR3: TGTGCCAGCAGCCAAGATCGTAGCCCGGGGGTGACCCAGTACTTC.

The chain links TRBV5-5 to TRBJ1-2; tentatively, D is TRBD1 (5 bases). V lost 0 bases to trimming and J lost 7 bases, with 13 bases between them. This CDR3 is built from 14 residues. Germline V CDR1 and CDR2: SGHKS, YYEKEE (reference sequence). The CDR3, as DNA: TGTGCCAGCAGCTTGGAGGAGGGGATCCCTGGCTACACCTTC. This sequence encodes CASSLEEGIPGYTF.

This chain uses TRBV30 with TRBJ1-6; perhaps TRBD1 as D (5 bases). The CDR3 totals 13 residues. V was trimmed by 8 bases and J by 8 bases, leaving 16 bases between them. CDR1 is GTSNPN, CDR2 SVGIG, per germline (reference sequence). CDR3 nucleotides: TGTGCCAGACAGACAGTCGGAGATTCACCCCTCCACTTT. It translates to CARQTVGDSPLHF.

This clone showed up just once. The V and J genes are TRBV18 and TRBJ1-3; D remains unclear. V was cut by 2 bases and J by 0 bases, with 17 bases left in between. CDR3 length: 18 amino acids. Germline V gene data show CDR1 as KGHSH and CDR2 as LQKENI. The CDR3 spells CASSPLVSEDHSGNTIYF. The CDR3 DNA reads as TGTGCCAGCTCACCATTGGTTTCGGAGGACCACTCTGGAAACACCATATATTTT.

The chain has TRBV15 and TRBJ1-1, with 10 bases lining up with TRBD1. The germline CDR1 and CDR2 sequences are LNHNV and YYDKDF (reference sequence). This CDR3 is 16 amino acids long. V was pared by 1 base and J by 1 base, with 3 bases of the junction left unmatched. In DNA, the CDR3 is TGTGCCACCAGCAGAGTGGGGACAGGGGCGAACACTGAAGCTTTCTTT. As protein: CATSRVGTGANTEAFF.

In this sample, this clone turned up a few times. This chain uses TRBV4-1 with TRBJ2-1; TRBD1 agrees at 7 bases. With 4 bases clipped from V and 10 bases from J, the junction kept 10 bases outside the gene matches. Germline V gives CDR1 MGHRA, CDR2 YSYEKL. CDR3 length equals 14 residues. CDR3 sequence reads: CASSPAEGGGEQFF. In DNA, the CDR3 is TGCGCCAGCAGCCCAGCGGAAGGGGGCGGCGAGCAGTTCTTC.

This chain uses TRBV5-1 with TRBJ2-1; 15 nucleotides align to TRBD2. Germline-derived CDR1 and CDR2 are SGHRS and YFSETQ. The CDR3 covers 18 residues. V gave up 5 bases and J gave up 0 bases; unmatched junction bases: 6. The CDR3 bases are TGCGCCAGCAGACCCGGACTAGCGGGAGGGAGCTCCTACAATGAGCAGTTCTTC. It is translated as CASRPGLAGGSSYNEQFF.

The chain uses TRBV19 and TRBJ1-6; 7 positions match TRBD1. Trimming cost V 10 bases and J 6 bases; bases outside gene matches: 9. Germline CDR1 LNHDA, CDR2 SQIVND (reference sequence). There are 14 residues in the CDR3. This CDR3 reads CATAAGTVNSPLHF. CDR3 coding DNA: TGTGCCACCGCAGCCGGGACAGTTAATTCACCCCTCCACTTT.

The genes are TRBV5-6 and TRBJ2-1; TRBD1 might be the D (6 bases). Deletions cut 2 bases from V and 2 bases from J, with 8 bases between. Per the germline V gene, CDR1 is SGHDT and CDR2 is YYEEEE. The length of the CDR3 is 14 residues. The CDR3 loop reads CASSLGQPYNEQFF. CDR3 nucleotide sequence: TGTGCCAGCAGCTTAGGACAGCCCTACAATGAGCAGTTCTTC.

The gene calls are TRBV6-5 and TRBJ2-7, with 14 bases identical to TRBD2. Losses at the gene ends were 7 bases for V and 4 bases for J; bases not matched to a gene: 3. The germline CDR1 and CDR2 sequences are MNHEY and SVGAGI. This CDR3 is built from 14 residues. The CDR3 DNA reads as TGTGCCAGCATCCGGACTAGCGGGGGGTACGAGCAGTACTTC. Protein sequence: CASIRTSGGYEQYF.

The CDR3 DNA reads TGTGCCAGTAGTACCGACAGGGGGCGTTCACCCCTCCACTTT. It is translated as CASSTDRGRSPLHF. This chain uses TRBV19 with TRBJ1-6, with 10 bases that match TRBD1. CDR1 is LNHDA, CDR2 SQIVND, per germline (reference sequence). The CDR3 extends over 14 amino acids. Losses at the gene ends were 4 bases for V and 9 bases for J; bases not matched to a gene: 3.

CDR3 region: CASSPYFSGEGETQYF. The DNA for the CDR3 is TGTGCCAGCAGCCCTTATTTTAGCGGGGAAGGAGAGACCCAGTACTTC. The chain is built from TRBV7-7 and TRBJ2-5; 8 bases map to TRBD2. The CDR3 extends over 16 amino acids. Germline CDR1 is SSHAT and CDR2 is FNYEAQ (reference sequence). Trimming cost V 5 bases and J 4 bases; bases outside gene matches: 12.

The rearrangement uses TRBV5-6 and TRBJ2-5; D is possibly TRBD2 (7 bases). V lost 3 bases, J lost 3 bases, and 12 bases lay in between. Germline CDR1 SGHDT, CDR2 YYEEEE. This CDR3 spans 14 amino acids. The CDR3 nucleotides are TGTGCCAGCAGCTACTGGGGGGGCGAAGAGACCCAGTACTTC. It is translated as CASSYWGGEETQYF.

V gene TRBV15 combines with J gene TRBJ1-4; D unresolved. The V end lost 0 bases, the J end lost 8 bases, and 10 bases lay between the germline ends. CDR3 length: 14 amino acids. CDR1 is LNHNV, CDR2 YYDKDF, per germline (reference sequence). CDR3 amino acids: CATSRDNSREKLFF. CDR3 DNA sequence: TGTGCCACCAGCAGAGATAACAGCCGCGAAAAACTGTTTTTT.

CDR3 protein: CASSESWGDNEQFF. The CDR3 nucleotides read TGTGCCAGCAGTGAAAGCTGGGGGGACAATGAGCAGTTCTTC. J is TRBJ2-1 and V is TRBV6-1, with TRBD2 as a possible D gene (6 bases). CDR3 length: 14 amino acids. The V end was cut by 2 bases, the J end by 5 bases, with 10 bases between. Germline V gene data show CDR1 as MNHNS and CDR2 as SASEGT.

The chain joins TRBV7-6 to TRBJ2-3; D unresolved. CDR1 and CDR2 from the germline V gene are SGHVS and FNYEAQ. V was pared by 5 bases and J by 0 bases, with 3 bases between. CDR3 length: 12 amino acids. CDR3 nucleotides: TGTGCCAGCAGCCAAAGCACAGATACGCAGTATTTT. This encodes CASSQSTDTQYF.

The J gene is TRBJ2-1, the V gene TRBV3-1 (or the pseudogene TRBV3-2), with 7 nucleotides matching TRBD2. CDR3 length equals 15 residues. Germline CDR1 is LGHDT and CDR2 is YNNKEL (reference sequence). V dropped 3 bases and J dropped 3; count of bases not matched to a gene: 5. CDR3 nucleotides: TGTGCCAGCAGCCAGGGGCTAGCGGACTACAATGAGCAGTTCTTC. Protein: CASSQGLADYNEQFF.

CDR3 DNA sequence: TGCGCCAGCAGCCCTGCTGGGACAGGGCCGCGCAATGAGCAGTTCTTC. Its translation is CASSPAGTGPRNEQFF. This rearrangement joins TRBV4-3 to TRBJ2-1; 9 bases fit TRBD1. The germline gives CDR1 LGHNA, CDR2 YSLEER. Germline trimming cut 4 bases from V and 6 bases from J; bases unmatched to any gene: 10. CDR3 length: 16 amino acids.

V gene TRBV25-1 combines with J gene TRBJ1-1, with 8 positions matching TRBD1. The J segment lost 10 bases and the V segment lost 0 bases, leaving 13 bases of the junction unmatched. Germline V gene data show CDR1 as MGHDK and CDR2 as SYGVNS. The CDR3 has 16 residues. CDR3 in DNA: TGTGCCAGCAGTGAATATCCTTTGGACAGGGTGGACGGAGCTTTCTTT. Translation: CASSEYPLDRVDGAFF.

This clone has only a few counts. V usage is TRBV4-1 and J usage is TRBJ2-7; 10 nucleotides align to TRBD1. V lost 4 bases and J lost 2; bases outside the gene matches: 2. Germline V gene sequence: CDR1 MGHRA, CDR2 YSYEKL. CDR3 length: 14 amino acids. Here the CDR3 reads CASSLGTGAYEQYF. In DNA form, the CDR3 reads TGCGCCAGCAGCCTAGGGACAGGGGCCTACGAGCAGTACTTC.

This chain connects TRBV27 to TRBJ1-1; D uncertain. The germline V and J ends were trimmed by 4 bases and 5 bases, with 11 bases remaining between them. Germline CDR1 is MNHEY and CDR2 is SMNVEV (reference sequence). The CDR3 covers 13 residues. The CDR3 DNA is TGTGCCAGCAGTTCCAGACACTCGACTGAAGCTTTCTTT. Amino acids: CASSSRHSTEAFF.